This passage covers 3 T cell receptor beta chains from one sample sequenced in a study of OX40 agonist ivuxolimab in advanced cancers. TCRdb's copy holds only in-frame clones and misses some; the assay was immunoSEQ multiplex PCR. The table records around 30,000 clones, 74% of them present only once. The sample consisted of CD4+ or CD8+ T cells sorted from blood, taken in a trial of the OX40 agonist ivuxolimab. These receptor sequences come from an adult with an advanced solid tumor such as melanoma, head and neck, liver or kidney cancer.

The DNA of the CDR3 is TGTGCCATCAGCCAAGTGGTAAATGGCTACACCTTC. Translating it yields CAISQVVNGYTF. This sequence joins TRBV10-3 and TRBJ1-2; D call uncertain. This CDR3 contains 12 residues. Trimming cost V 6 bases and J 6 bases, with 11 bases left between them. Germline CDR1 is ENHRY and CDR2 is SYGVKD.

This clone ranks as medium-sized (0.01 to 0.1%). The V and J genes are TRBV6-1 and TRBJ1-2, with D tentatively TRBD1 (6 bases). V shed 8 bases and J shed 3 bases, with 16 bases lying between them. This CDR3 has 14 amino acids. Germline V gene sequence: CDR1 MNHNS, CDR2 SASEGT. The DNA for the CDR3 is TGTGCCAGCGAACAGGGATCGAATTACTATGGCTACACCTTC. Its translation: CASEQGSNYYGYTF.

This chain links TRBV2 with TRBJ2-3; 11 nucleotides match TRBD2. The length of the CDR3 is 15 residues. Germline lookup yields CDR1 SNHLY and CDR2 FYNNEI. After removal of 7 bases from V and 2 bases from J, the junction contained 5 bases not matched to a gene. The CDR3 is CASNLLAGDTDTQYF. The CDR3 DNA reads TGTGCCAGCAACCTACTAGCGGGGGACACAGATACGCAGTATTTT.